This TCR beta chain emerged from a study of Ad26.COV2.S vaccination and SARS-CoV-2 variants. The treatment denotes: some 20 received Ad26.COV2.S at low or high dose, single or two shots; 5 received placebo; per-sample allocation not given. It was on day 63 after the first vaccine or placebo injection that samples were taken. Study findings and constraints: Responses of spike-specific T cells (both CD8+ and CD4+) reportedly showed substantial breadth after vaccination. In TCR breadth and depth analyses, total T cell responses may have been underestimated.

Unmatched junction bases numbered 2, after V lost 4 bases and J lost 3 bases. There are 14 residues in the CDR3. Per germline, CDR1 MDHEN and CDR2 SYDVKM. A remark on this clone: Antigen specificity is unknown. The same CDR3 arises from other DNA sequences in this sample as well.

Profiled with immunoSEQ multiplex PCR; TCRdb holds only in-frame clones, not every one. The profile shows some 350,000 clones, approximately 81% of them singletons. The chain uses TRBV28 and TRBJ2-7; 11 bases line up with TRBD1. This specimen was peripheral blood, taken in a trial of Ad26.COV2.S vaccine versus placebo. The origin of this receptor is a person aged 18 to 59 who received the Ad26.COV2.S COVID-19 vaccine or a placebo. CDR3 DNA: TGTGCCAGCAGTTGGGGGACAGGGGGCTACGAGCAGTACTTC. This codes for CASSWGTGGYEQYF.